These 28 T cell receptor beta chains were sequenced from one sample in a study of shared clonotypes between healthy human individuals. In the naive CD8 group, cells lacked CD45RO and were positively selected for CCR7, so terminally differentiated effector memory CD45RA+ cells were left out. Assay used: immunoSEQ multiplex PCR; TCRdb lists only in-frame clones, some missing. Of about 590,000 clones in the sample, about 95% were seen once. Source material: naive CD8+ T cells sorted from blood. The receptors derive from a woman in her twenties or thirties in good health.

In this sample, this clone turned up a few times. The rearrangement joins TRBV5-4 to TRBJ1-1, with TRBD1 as a possible D gene (6 bases). Between the trimmed V and J ends, which lost 4 bases and 6 bases, there was a span of 10 bases. Per germline, CDR1 SGHNT and CDR2 YYREEE (reference sequence). This CDR3 is built from 12 residues. CDR3 sequence: CASSRGGAEAFF. The DNA for the CDR3 is TGTGCCAGCAGCCGAGGGGGGGCTGAAGCTTTCTTT.

In regard to this clone: This sample includes further DNA sequences coding for the same CDR3. This rearrangement joins TRBV5-1 to TRBJ1-3; 8 bases agree with TRBD1. The V and J ends lost 1 base and 3 bases, in that order; junction bases with no gene match: 12. CDR3 length: 18 residues. From germline, CDR1 is SGHRS and CDR2 YFSETQ. CDR3 sequence (DNA): TGCGCCAGCAGCTTGAAGGTTGGGACAGGCCGTCTTGGAAACACCATATATTTT. It translates to CASSLKVGTGRLGNTIYF.

The chain employs TRBV19 and TRBJ1-5; D is ambiguous. There are 15 residues in the CDR3. V dropped 3 bases and J dropped 1 base, with 10 bases sitting between them. In germline, CDR1 is LNHDA, CDR2 SQIVND (reference sequence). The CDR3 region has the DNA TGTGCCAGTAGTATTCGAGGAGACAGCAATCAGCCCCAGCATTTT. As protein: CASSIRGDSNQPQHF.

The rearrangement links TRBV19 to TRBJ1-2; TRBD1 is a possible D gene (6 bases). This CDR3 comprises 17 residues. V was shortened by 5 bases and J by 7 bases, with 26 bases between the two germline ends. Germline V lookup: CDR1 LNHDA, CDR2 SQIVND (reference sequence). CDR3 sequence: CASSEGWTVSVHGGYTF. The CDR3 nucleotides read TGTGCCAGTAGTGAAGGGTGGACAGTAAGTGTACACGGTGGCTACACCTTC.

The rearrangement uses TRBV18 and TRBJ2-7; no clear D. The CDR3 runs 15 residues. Trimming removed 3 bases from V and 7 bases from J, with 19 bases in between. Germline CDR1 reads KGHSH; CDR2 reads LQKENI. The CDR3 nucleotides are TGTGCCAGCTCACCGGTGGCACCCGGCGCGAAAGAGCAGTACTTC. Residues: CASSPVAPGAKEQYF.

The CDR3 bases are TGTGCCAGCAGCTTACTGCCGGGACGAAGCACAGATACGCAGTATTTT. Amino acids: CASSLLPGRSTDTQYF. The V and J genes are TRBV7-3 and TRBJ2-3, with D perhaps matching TRBD1 or TRBD2 (5 bases each). Germline assignment: CDR1 SGHTA and CDR2 FQGTGA. V lost 2 bases and J 0 bases, leaving 12 bases between the germline ends. The CDR3 is 16 amino acids.

V usage is TRBV9 and J usage is TRBJ2-2; D is perhaps TRBD2 (6 bases). V lost 0 bases and J lost 9, with 12 bases in between. The CDR3 extends over 14 amino acids. Germline V gene sequence: CDR1 SGDLS, CDR2 YYNGEE. The CDR3 here is CASSVDGTPRELFF. The DNA of the CDR3 is TGTGCCAGCAGCGTAGATGGGACTCCCAGGGAGCTGTTTTTT. The whole variable domain, remainder taken from reference TRBV9 and TRBJ2-2, is DSGVTQTPKHLITATGQRVTLRCSPRSGDLSVYWYQQSLDQGLQFLIQYYNGEERAKGNILERFSAQQFPDLHSELNLSSLELGDSALYFCASSVDGTPRELFFGEGSRLTVL.

V gene TRBV4-1 combines with J gene TRBJ2-3; D assignment may be TRBD1 or TRBD2 (6 bases each). Germline V lookup: CDR1 MGHRA, CDR2 YSYEKL. The V gene lost 0 bases and the J gene lost 3 bases, with 13 bases spanning the gap. The length of the CDR3 is 16 residues. CDR3 loop: CASSQDSTGATDTQYF. The CDR3 region has the DNA TGCGCCAGCAGCCAAGATTCGACGGGGGCTACAGATACGCAGTATTTT.

In nucleotides, the CDR3 is TGTGCCAGCAGCCAAGCACATCCAGCGTACACAGATACGCAGTATTTT. The encoded protein is CASSQAHPAYTDTQYF. The chain has TRBV4-2 and TRBJ2-3; D gene unclear. The CDR3 consists of 16 residues. V was shortened by 1 base and J by 2 bases, with 13 bases between the two germline ends. Germline lookup yields CDR1 LGHNA and CDR2 YNFKEQ.

The chain joins TRBV27 to TRBJ1-1; D is uncertain. Germline values: CDR1 MNHEY, CDR2 SMNVEV (reference sequence). The CDR3 loop spans 15 amino acids. V was trimmed by 2 bases and J by 5 bases, leaving 15 bases between them. The CDR3 here is CASSLRPTGRTEAFF. CDR3 DNA sequence: TGTGCCAGCAGTTTAAGGCCAACGGGGAGGACTGAAGCTTTCTTT.

The rearrangement links TRBV4-2 to TRBJ2-7; D gene ambiguous. Deletions cut 0 bases from V and 0 bases from J, with 12 bases between. From germline, CDR1 is LGHNA and CDR2 YNFKEQ. This CDR3 is 16 amino acids long. CDR3 sequence (DNA): TGTGCCAGCAGCCAAGAGGAAGGTTTTAGCTCCTACGAGCAGTACTTC. Translated, it gives CASSQEEGFSSYEQYF.

This rearrangement joins TRBV5-6 to TRBJ2-1; TRBD2 agrees at 12 bases. V was clipped by 1 base and J by 9 bases; unmatched bases: 5. Germline CDR1 SGHDT, CDR2 YYEEEE. There are 15 residues in the CDR3. For the CDR3, the DNA is TGTGCCAGCAGCTTGATGACTAGCGGGAGTTTTGAGCAGTTCTTC. Amino acid sequence: CASSLMTSGSFEQFF.

V usage is TRBV19 and J usage is TRBJ2-7; D ambiguous. Trimming removed 3 bases from V and 3 bases from J, with 15 bases in between. The CDR3 is made up of 15 amino acids. In germline, CDR1 is LNHDA, CDR2 SQIVND (reference sequence). The CDR3 spells CASSMDRSHFYEQYF. As DNA, the CDR3 is TGTGCCAGTAGTATGGACCGGTCTCACTTCTACGAGCAGTACTTC.

The rearrangement uses TRBV11-2 and TRBJ2-3; D is unresolved. Germline CDR1 reads SGHAT; CDR2 reads FQNNGV. The length of the CDR3 is 11 residues. Trimming took 4 bases from V and 6 from J, leaving 5 bases between them. Written as DNA, the CDR3 is TGTGCCAGCAGCTCTCGGGATACGCAGTATTTT. Amino acid sequence: CASSSRDTQYF.

This chain joins TRBV19 and TRBJ1-5; tentative D call: TRBD1 (5 bases). The germline V gene has CDR1 LNHDA and CDR2 SQIVND (reference sequence). The V end lost 7 bases, the J end lost 0 bases, and 13 bases lay between the germline ends. The CDR3 sequence is 15 residues long. In nucleotides, the CDR3 is TGTGCCAGTAAAATGATGGGGCGTAGCAATCAGCCCCAGCATTTT. It translates to CASKMMGRSNQPQHF.

The chain is built from TRBV9 and TRBJ2-2; either TRBD1 or TRBD2 may fit D (5 bases each). CDR3 length equals 14 residues. Germline CDR1 is SGDLS and CDR2 is YYNGEE. With 0 bases removed from V and 4 bases from J, the gap between germline ends came to 7 bases. The CDR3 spells CASSVGGITGELFF. The DNA of the CDR3 is TGTGCCAGCAGCGTAGGGGGGATCACCGGGGAGCTGTTTTTT.

The chain links TRBV6-4 to TRBJ2-2; D is uncertain. Germline V gives CDR1 MRHNA, CDR2 SNTAGT. V lost 1 base and J lost 8, with 2 bases in between. This CDR3 has 11 residues. CDR3 in amino acids: CASSDFGELFF. In nucleotides, the CDR3 is TGTGCCAGCAGTGACTTTGGGGAGCTGTTTTTT.

The chain has TRBV9 and TRBJ2-1; the D gene is possibly TRBD1 (6 bases). CDR1 and CDR2 (germline): SGDLS, YYNGEE. The CDR3 extends over 15 amino acids. The V and J ends lost 3 bases and 0 bases respectively, with 10 bases between them. The CDR3 DNA is TGTGCCAGCAGCGCTCTGGACAGCTCCTACAATGAGCAGTTCTTC. This sequence encodes CASSALDSSYNEQFF.

This chain uses TRBV11-2 with TRBJ1-2; 9 bases agree with TRBD1. In germline, CDR1 is SGHAT, CDR2 FQNNGV. The CDR3 is 15 residues long. Trimming cost V 5 bases and J 1 base; bases outside gene matches: 5. CDR3 amino acids: CASSIWTGDNYGYTF. The DNA for the CDR3 is TGTGCCAGCAGCATATGGACAGGGGATAACTATGGCTACACCTTC.

A remark on this clone: Other nucleotide sequences from this sample produce the same CDR3. The rearrangement links TRBV19 to TRBJ2-7; a possible D gene is TRBD2 (6 bases). Germline CDR1 LNHDA, CDR2 SQIVND (reference sequence). The CDR3 sequence is 11 residues long. V gave up 9 bases and J gave up 0 bases, with 6 bases separating them. CDR3 coding DNA: TGTGCCAGCGGGAGCTCCTACGAGCAGTACTTC. Encoded protein: CASGSSYEQYF.

The chain couples TRBV7-8 to TRBJ2-1; 8 positions agree with TRBD2. CDR3 length: 17 residues. Trimming removed 4 bases from V and 5 bases from J; junction bases left unmatched: 13. The germline CDR1 and CDR2 sequences are SGHVS and FQNEAQ. Here the CDR3 reads CASSSSLAGGPHNEQFF. CDR3 DNA: TGTGCCAGCAGCTCCTCTTTGGCGGGAGGTCCCCACAATGAGCAGTTCTTC.

The V gene is TRBV10-2, the J gene TRBJ2-5; D could derive from TRBD1 or TRBD2 (5 bases each). CDR3 length equals 17 residues. Germline values: CDR1 WSHSY, CDR2 SAAADI. The V end lost 2 bases, the J end lost 1 base, and 17 bases lay between the germline ends. The CDR3 DNA reads as TGCGCCAGCAGTGAGCCAGGGCCCCTCGGGGCCCAAGAGACCCAGTACTTC. Translated: CASSEPGPLGAQETQYF.

In this sample, this clone turned up once. This CDR3 is also generated by other DNA sequences in the sample. V usage is TRBV19 and J usage is TRBJ2-7; 7 nucleotides line up with TRBD1. The germline gives CDR1 LNHDA, CDR2 SQIVND (reference sequence). With 3 bases clipped from V and 2 bases from J, the junction kept 1 base outside the gene matches. The CDR3 contains 13 residues. This CDR3 reads CASSIGQAYEQYF. The CDR3 DNA is TGTGCCAGTAGTATCGGACAGGCCTACGAGCAGTACTTC.

A word on this clone: In the same sample, other DNA sequences code for this CDR3. The chain joins TRBV29-1 to TRBJ2-7, with D maybe TRBD1 (5 bases). Germline loops: CDR1 SQVTM, CDR2 ANQGSEA. The CDR3 covers 12 residues. Deletions cut 2 bases from V and 2 bases from J, with 7 bases between. As DNA, the CDR3 is TGCAGCGTTGAACAGGGTGCCTACGAGCAGTACTTC. Translated, it gives CSVEQGAYEQYF.

V is TRBV6-5 and J is TRBJ2-7; 10 nucleotides align to TRBD2. Germline CDR1 MNHEY, CDR2 SVGAGI. After removal of 2 bases from V and 1 base from J, the junction contained 2 bases not matched to a gene. The CDR3 has 15 residues. The CDR3 coding sequence is TGTGCCAGCAGTTACAAAGCGGGAGGGTCCTACGAGCAGTACTTC. Encoded protein: CASSYKAGGSYEQYF.

The V call is TRBV27, the J call TRBJ1-1; D not resolved. V was trimmed by 4 bases and J by 0 bases, leaving 6 bases between them. This CDR3 is 13 amino acids long. Germline-derived CDR1 and CDR2 are MNHEY and SMNVEV (reference sequence). CDR3 DNA: TGTGCCAGCAGTTGGGCGATGAACACTGAAGCTTTCTTT. It encodes CASSWAMNTEAFF.

The chain carries TRBV27 and TRBJ2-5; the match to TRBD1 covers 9 bases. The CDR3 covers 15 residues. V was pared by 6 bases and J by 5 bases, with 10 bases of the junction left unmatched. The germline gives CDR1 MNHEY, CDR2 SMNVEV (reference sequence). In DNA form, the CDR3 reads TGTGCCAGCAGACAACAGGGGGCTAAGTTTGAGACCCAGTACTTC. Its protein is CASRQQGAKFETQYF.

This chain connects TRBV6-5 to TRBJ2-5, with D possibly TRBD1 on 6 matching bases. From germline, CDR1 is MNHEY and CDR2 SVGAGI. The CDR3 consists of 16 residues. V was shortened by 4 bases and J by 0 bases, with 15 bases between the two germline ends. Written as DNA, the CDR3 is TGTGCCAGCAGTTCCGGACAGAGATTGTACCAAGAGACCCAGTACTTC. Protein: CASSSGQRLYQETQYF.